A selection of T cell receptor beta chains follows, all from one sample in a study of blood T cell repertoires in COVID-19. Profiled with immunoSEQ multiplex PCR; TCRdb holds only in-frame clones, not every one. The sample lists 270,000 or so clones, 85% to 90% occurring once. The specimen was PBMCs or T cells enriched from blood (not recorded which). These receptors were taken from a woman in her 30s with acute COVID-19. The CDR3 runs from the conserved cysteine through the conserved F or W. The order of the fields is CDR3 protein, CDR3 DNA, D gene, V gene, J gene, clone size. D genes are given only for firm matches. Clone size is stated in some rows and not others, as once, few, many or a class when expanded.

CDR3 protein: CASSQGRGSNQPQHF; CDR3 DNA: TGTGCCAGCAGCCAAGGTCGGGGGAGCAATCAGCCCCAGCATTTT; D gene: -; V gene: TRBV3-1/TRBV3-2; J gene: TRBJ1-5; clone size: -
CDR3 protein: CASSWGQGATYEQYF; CDR3 DNA: TGCGCCAGCAGCTGGGGACAGGGCGCTACCTACGAGCAGTACTTC; D gene: TRBD1; V gene: TRBV5-1; J gene: TRBJ2-7; clone size: -
CDR3 protein: CATRTGGIGYTF; CDR3 DNA: TGTGCCACCCGGACAGGGGGAATTGGCTACACCTTC; D gene: TRBD1; V gene: TRBV5-4; J gene: TRBJ1-2; clone size: many
CDR3 protein: CASSLDTMVAGVYEQYF; CDR3 DNA: TGTGCCAGCAGCTTAGACACCATGGTAGCGGGGGTCTACGAGCAGTACTTC; D gene: TRBD2; V gene: TRBV11-2; J gene: TRBJ2-7; clone size: -
CDR3 protein: CASSLRDHGLSGNTIYF; CDR3 DNA: TGTGCCAGCAGTCTCAGGGATCATGGGCTCTCTGGAAACACCATATATTTT; D gene: -; V gene: TRBV28; J gene: TRBJ1-3; clone size: -
CDR3 protein: CASSPPQIVGGDEQFF; CDR3 DNA: TGTGCCAGCAGCCCCCCCCAAATAGTCGGCGGCGATGAGCAGTTCTTC; D gene: -; V gene: TRBV5-4; J gene: TRBJ2-1; clone size: -
CDR3 protein: CATSDPGTSGNTDTQYF; CDR3 DNA: TGTGCCACCAGTGACCCAGGGACTAGCGGTAACACAGATACGCAGTATTTT; D gene: TRBD2; V gene: TRBV24-1; J gene: TRBJ2-3; clone size: -
CDR3 protein: CASSPPLAGGTSSYNEQFF; CDR3 DNA: TGTGCCAGCTCACCACCGCTAGCGGGAGGGACGAGCTCCTACAATGAGCAGTTCTTC; D gene: TRBD2; V gene: TRBV18; J gene: TRBJ2-1; clone size: -
CDR3 protein: CASRVTGWAQDTEAFF; CDR3 DNA: TGTGCCAGCAGGGTGACAGGATGGGCCCAAGACACTGAAGCTTTCTTT; D gene: -; V gene: TRBV27; J gene: TRBJ1-1; clone size: -
CDR3 protein: CASSDPGGTAVARSSNQPQHF; CDR3 DNA: TGTGCCAGCAGTGACCCAGGCGGGACGGCGGTAGCGAGATCGAGCAATCAGCCCCAGCATTTT; D gene: -; V gene: TRBV6-4; J gene: TRBJ1-5; clone size: once
CDR3 protein: CASSLWDRVSSPLHF; CDR3 DNA: TGTGCCAGCAGTTTATGGGACAGGGTTAGTTCACCCCTCCACTTT; D gene: TRBD1; V gene: TRBV28; J gene: TRBJ1-6; clone size: -
CDR3 protein: CASSIDPGLAGTGELFF; CDR3 DNA: TGTGCCAGTAGTATAGACCCCGGGCTGGCGGGCACCGGGGAGCTGTTTTTT; D gene: -; V gene: TRBV19; J gene: TRBJ2-2; clone size: -
CDR3 protein: CASSPLQGSNQPQHF; CDR3 DNA: TGTGCCAGCAGTCCTCTACAGGGGAGCAATCAGCCCCAGCATTTT; D gene: TRBD1; V gene: TRBV27; J gene: TRBJ1-5; clone size: -
CDR3 protein: CASSFYRNWDEQYF; CDR3 DNA: TGTGCCAGCAGCTTTTACAGGAATTGGGACGAGCAGTACTTC; D gene: -; V gene: TRBV5-4; J gene: TRBJ2-7; clone size: -
CDR3 protein: CASSPPGIANEQFF; CDR3 DNA: TGTGCCAGTAGTCCCCCGGGAATTGCCAATGAGCAGTTCTTC; D gene: -; V gene: TRBV19; J gene: TRBJ2-1; clone size: -
CDR3 protein: CSVEVASVNEQFF; CDR3 DNA: TGCAGCGTTGAAGTGGCTAGTGTCAATGAGCAGTTCTTC; D gene: -; V gene: TRBV29-1; J gene: TRBJ2-1; clone size: -
CDR3 protein: CASSGQSQETQYF; CDR3 DNA: TGTGCCAGCTCGGGACAGTCTCAAGAGACCCAGTACTTC; D gene: TRBD1; V gene: TRBV19; J gene: TRBJ2-5; clone size: -
CDR3 protein: CASSVREGVETQYF; CDR3 DNA: TGTGCCAGCAGCGTCAGGGAGGGGGTAGAGACCCAGTACTTC; D gene: -; V gene: TRBV25-1; J gene: TRBJ2-5; clone size: -
CDR3 protein: CASSLPGENIQYF; CDR3 DNA: TGCGCCAGCAGCTTGCCGGGGGAAAACATTCAGTACTTC; D gene: -; V gene: TRBV5-1; J gene: TRBJ2-4; clone size: -
CDR3 protein: CASSPGGGLGDIQYF; CDR3 DNA: TGTGCCAGCAGCCCCGGGGGGGGATTGGGAGACATTCAGTACTTC; D gene: TRBD2; V gene: TRBV7-2; J gene: TRBJ2-4; clone size: -
CDR3 protein: CALWTSGSSTYF; CDR3 DNA: TGTGCCTTATGGACTAGCGGGAGTTCCACGTACTTC; D gene: TRBD2; V gene: TRBV30; J gene: TRBJ2-7; clone size: -
CDR3 protein: CASSQAGPKLADDTDTQYF; CDR3 DNA: TGTGCCAGCAGCCAAGCAGGACCCAAACTAGCGGATGACACAGATACGCAGTATTTT; D gene: TRBD2; V gene: TRBV4-2; J gene: TRBJ2-3; clone size: -
CDR3 protein: CASSKVVAGVSNEQFF; CDR3 DNA: TGTGCCAGCAGCAAAGTTGTCGCGGGAGTCTCGAATGAGCAGTTCTTC; D gene: -; V gene: TRBV21-1; J gene: TRBJ2-1; clone size: -